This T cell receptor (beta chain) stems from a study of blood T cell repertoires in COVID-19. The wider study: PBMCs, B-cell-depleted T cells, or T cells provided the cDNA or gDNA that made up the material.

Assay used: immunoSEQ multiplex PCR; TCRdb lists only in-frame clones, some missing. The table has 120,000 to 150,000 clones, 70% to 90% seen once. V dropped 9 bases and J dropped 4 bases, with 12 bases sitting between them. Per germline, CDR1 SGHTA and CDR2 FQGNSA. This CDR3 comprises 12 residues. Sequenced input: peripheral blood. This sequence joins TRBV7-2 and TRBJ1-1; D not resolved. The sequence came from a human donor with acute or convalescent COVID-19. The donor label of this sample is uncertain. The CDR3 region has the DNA TGTGCCAGTGGGTGGGGAGGCACTGAAGCTTTCTTT. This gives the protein CASGWGGTEAFF. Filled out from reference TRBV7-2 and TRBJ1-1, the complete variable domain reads GAGVSQSPSNKVTEKGKDVELRCDPISGHTALYWYRQSLGQGLEFLIYFQGNSAPDKSGLPSDRFSAERTGGSVSTLTIQRTQQEDSAVYLCASGWGGTEAFFGQGTRLTVV.